The present T cell receptor beta chain was sequenced within a study of regulatory T cells in long-lasting Graves disease. iRepertoire HTBI primers and Arm-PCR of CDR3 regions built TCR beta libraries. TCRdb independently ran MiXCR on the multiplex PCR reads; one entry per CDR3 protein. The profile shows about 470,000 distinct CDR3 sequences, 20% to 25% of them singletons. Regarding time point: persistent/refractory GD, antithyroid drugs over 5 years with positive TRAb. PBMC-derived RNA was used for the TCR library. The CDR3 spans 15 residues. Unmatched junction bases numbered 10, after V lost 4 bases and J lost 3 bases. CDR1 is SGDLS, CDR2 YYNGEE, per germline.

This receptor was identified in a female donor with Graves disease. The sequencing used peripheral blood mononuclear cells (PBMCs), collected when the disease was refractory, from a patient treated with antithyroid drugs. The genes are TRBV9 and TRBJ2-7; 7 positions agree with TRBD1. In DNA, the CDR3 is TGTGCCAGCAGCCCTCGACAGGGAATAGGCTACGAGCAGTACTTC. Amino acids: CASSPRQGIGYEQYF.